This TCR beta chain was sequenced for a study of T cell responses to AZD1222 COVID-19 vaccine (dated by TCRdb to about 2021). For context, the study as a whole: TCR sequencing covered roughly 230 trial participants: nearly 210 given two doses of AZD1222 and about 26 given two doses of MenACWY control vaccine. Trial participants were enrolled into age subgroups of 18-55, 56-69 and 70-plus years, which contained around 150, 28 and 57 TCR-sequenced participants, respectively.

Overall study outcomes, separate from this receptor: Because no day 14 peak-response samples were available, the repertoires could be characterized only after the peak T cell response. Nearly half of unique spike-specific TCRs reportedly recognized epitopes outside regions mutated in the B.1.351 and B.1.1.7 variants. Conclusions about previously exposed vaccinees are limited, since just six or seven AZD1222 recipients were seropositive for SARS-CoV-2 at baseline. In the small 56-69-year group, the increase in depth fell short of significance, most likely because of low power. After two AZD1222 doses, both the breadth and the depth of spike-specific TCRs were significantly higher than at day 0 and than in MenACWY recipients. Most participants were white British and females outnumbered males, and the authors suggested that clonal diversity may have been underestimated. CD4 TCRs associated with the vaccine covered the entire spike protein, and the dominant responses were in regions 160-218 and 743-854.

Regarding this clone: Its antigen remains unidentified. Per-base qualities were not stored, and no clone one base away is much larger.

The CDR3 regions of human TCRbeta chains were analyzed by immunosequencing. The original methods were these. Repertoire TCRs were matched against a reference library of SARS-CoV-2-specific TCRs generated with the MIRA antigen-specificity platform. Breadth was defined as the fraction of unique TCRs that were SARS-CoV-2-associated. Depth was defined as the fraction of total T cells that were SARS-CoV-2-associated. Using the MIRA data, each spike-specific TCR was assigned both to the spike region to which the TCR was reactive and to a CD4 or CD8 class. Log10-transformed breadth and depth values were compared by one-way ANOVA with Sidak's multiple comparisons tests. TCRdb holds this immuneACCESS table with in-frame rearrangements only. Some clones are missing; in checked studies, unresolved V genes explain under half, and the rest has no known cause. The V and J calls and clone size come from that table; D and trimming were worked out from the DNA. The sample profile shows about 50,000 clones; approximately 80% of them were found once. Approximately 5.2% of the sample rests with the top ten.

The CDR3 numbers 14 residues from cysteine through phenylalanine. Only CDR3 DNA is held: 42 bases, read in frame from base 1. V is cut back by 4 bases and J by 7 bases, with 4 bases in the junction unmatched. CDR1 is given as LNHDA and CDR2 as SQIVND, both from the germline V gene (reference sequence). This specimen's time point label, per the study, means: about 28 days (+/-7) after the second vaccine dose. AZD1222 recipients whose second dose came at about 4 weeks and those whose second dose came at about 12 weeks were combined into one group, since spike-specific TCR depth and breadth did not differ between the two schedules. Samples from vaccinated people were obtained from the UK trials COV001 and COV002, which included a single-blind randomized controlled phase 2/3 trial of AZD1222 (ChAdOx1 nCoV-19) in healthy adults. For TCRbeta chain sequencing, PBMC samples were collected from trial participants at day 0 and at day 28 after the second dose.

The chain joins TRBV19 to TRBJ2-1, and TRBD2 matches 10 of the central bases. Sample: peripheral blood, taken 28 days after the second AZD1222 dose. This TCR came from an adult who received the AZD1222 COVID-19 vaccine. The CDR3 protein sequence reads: CASSTGLAPNEQFF. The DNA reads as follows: TGTGCCAGTAGTACGGGACTAGCGCCGAATGAGCAGTTCTTC.